This TCR beta chain stems from a study of CD8+ T cells in alopecia areata. Turning to the study itself: Patients given treatment had severity scored by the percentage of scalp area affected.

Treatment denoted: oral pan-JAK inhibitor, 5-10 mg twice daily. Sorted out of PBMCs were CD4+ T cells and CD8+ T cells. This clone appeared a few times. Its target is not known. Study-wide results and limits: Tofacitinib significantly lowered scalp clonality and expanded CD8+ clones among the top 100. In scalp samples, resident alphabeta T cells of normal skin are also sequenced.

RNA, once extracted, was reverse transcribed into cDNA for use as the sequencing template. The data were produced by immunoSEQ multiplex PCR, yet TCRdb's version contains in-frame clones alone and is incomplete. The data contain under 350,000 clones, about three fifths of them singletons. This receptor was taken from a human donor with alopecia areata. Sequencing used CD4+ T cells sorted from blood, obtained at week 24, from a patient treated with tofacitinib.

The CDR3 loop reads CASSWKRTDTQYF. Here the CDR3 DNA reads TGTGCCAGCAGCTGGAAACGGACAGATACGCAGTATTTT. The rearrangement uses TRBV7-2 and TRBJ2-3; D gene unclear. Looked up from germline, CDR1 is SGHTA and CDR2 is FQGNSA. The CDR3 extends over 13 amino acids. V gave up 4 bases and J gave up 3 bases, with 8 bases separating them.